One and the same sample provided the 21 T cell receptor beta chains below, sequenced in a study of shared clonotypes between healthy human individuals. The table came from immunoSEQ multiplex PCR; TCRdb's copy has only in-frame clones and leaves some out. The table has hundreds of thousands of clones, just over 90% seen once; the top ten hold nearly 25%. Naive CD8 populations comprised CD45RO-negative cells positively selected for CCR7, excluding terminally differentiated effector memory CD45RA+ cells. Sequenced: naive CD8+ T cells sorted from blood. The receptors stem from a young man in good health.

The chain has TRBV6-1 and TRBJ2-1; D may correspond to TRBD1 or TRBD2 (5 bases each). Germline V gene lookup returns CDR1 MNHNS and CDR2 SASEGT. There are 12 residues in the CDR3. V gave up 7 bases and J gave up 7 bases, with 11 bases separating them. The CDR3 DNA reads TGTGCCAGCATGGGGGTCTTGAATGAGCAGTTCTTC. As protein: CASMGVLNEQFF.

The V call is TRBV4-2, the J call TRBJ2-7, with 10 bases fitting TRBD2. The germline V gene encodes CDR1 LGHNA and CDR2 YNFKEQ. V shed 5 bases and J 2 bases; nucleotides not matched to a gene: 6. The CDR3 length is 15 residues. CDR3 bases: TGTGCCAGCAGCGCGACTAGCGGGTATACCTACGAGCAGTACTTC. Encoded protein: CASSATSGYTYEQYF.

This rearrangement joins TRBV7-9 to TRBJ2-3, with 9 bases aligning to TRBD1. Germline CDR1 SEHNR, CDR2 FQNEAQ (reference sequence). CDR3 size: 17 residues. V gave up 5 bases and J gave up 0 bases; unmatched junction bases: 9. The CDR3, as DNA: TGTGCCAGCAGCCCCCCCGGGGACAGGGAGAGCACAGATACGCAGTATTTT. Translated: CASSPPGDRESTDTQYF.

Details on this clone: Other DNA sequences in the sample encode the same CDR3. The chain employs TRBV5-1 and TRBJ2-7, with 10 bases that match TRBD1. In germline, CDR1 is SGHRS, CDR2 YFSETQ. The ends lost 5 bases at V and 3 bases at J; junction bases unmatched: 5. CDR3 length equals 14 residues. CDR3 DNA sequence: TGCGCCAGCAGTCCGACAGGGGGCGGCTACGAGCAGTACTTC. It translates to CASSPTGGGYEQYF.

The chain combines TRBV7-9 with TRBJ2-7; 7 positions match TRBD1. Germline V gene data show CDR1 as SEHNR and CDR2 as FQNEAQ (reference sequence). Losses at the gene ends were 5 bases for V and 0 bases for J; bases not matched to a gene: 10. CDR3 size: 16 residues. The CDR3 protein is CASSPTQGVDSYEQYF. CDR3 nucleotide sequence: TGTGCCAGCAGCCCCACTCAGGGGGTAGACTCCTACGAGCAGTACTTC.

The V and J genes are TRBV23-1 and TRBJ1-4, with D tentatively TRBD1 (5 bases). TRBV23-1 is flagged as an ORF with uncertain function. The ends were cut back, 6 bases at V and 4 bases at J, with 12 bases in the middle. This CDR3 spans 14 amino acids. Here the CDR3 reads CASSPGRNNEKLFF. In DNA, the CDR3 is TGCGCCAGCAGCCCGGGACGGAATAATGAAAAACTGTTTTTT.

Note on this clone: An end of the junction does not agree with germline; a read error may underlie this. This chain uses TRBV7-7 with TRBJ2-1, with D unclear. Germline V gives CDR1 SSHAT, CDR2 FNYEAQ (reference sequence). The CDR3 spans 13 residues. In DNA, the CDR3 is TGTGCTAGCAGCTTAGGAGCTAACAATGAGCAGTTCTTC. Its translation: CASSLGANNEQFF.

The V call is TRBV4-1, the J call TRBJ2-7; 7 bases align to TRBD1. Unmatched junction bases numbered 10, after V lost 3 bases and J lost 2 bases. The CDR3 extends over 16 amino acids. Per germline, CDR1 MGHRA and CDR2 YSYEKL. CDR3 nucleotide sequence: TGCGCCAGCAGCCACTACGCCGGGACAGCGACCTACGAGCAGTACTTC. Translated: CASSHYAGTATYEQYF.

This clone was counted a single time. This sequence joins TRBV27 and TRBJ1-5, with 9 bases aligning to TRBD1. Germline V gene lookup returns CDR1 MNHEY and CDR2 SMNVEV (reference sequence). This CDR3 spans 15 amino acids. V was pared by 7 bases and J by 3 bases, with 7 bases of the junction left unmatched. DNA of the CDR3: TGTGCCAGCAAGCCCCGGGACAGGGTCAATCAGCCCCAGCATTTT. This codes for CASKPRDRVNQPQHF.

The chain uses TRBV6-1 and TRBJ2-1; D gene ambiguous. Germline CDR1 and CDR2: MNHNS and SASEGT. CDR3 size: 15 residues. Trimming pared 5 bases from V and 0 bases from J, leaving 11 bases between. Here the CDR3 DNA reads TGTGCCAGCAGTTCCTACACGAGCTCCTACAATGAGCAGTTCTTC. The encoded protein is CASSSYTSSYNEQFF.

This chain links TRBV9 with TRBJ1-5, with D unclear. Germline CDR1 is SGDLS and CDR2 is YYNGEE. CDR3 size: 15 residues. V gave up 4 bases and J gave up 2 bases, with 13 bases separating them. CDR3 region: CASSPRYGGNQPQHF. Here the CDR3 DNA reads TGTGCCAGCAGCCCCCGTTATGGGGGCAATCAGCCCCAGCATTTT.

The chain is built from TRBV30 and TRBJ1-1, with D perhaps TRBD1 (5 bases). V lost 5 bases and J 1 base, leaving 17 bases between the germline ends. The CDR3 is made up of 15 amino acids. Germline V lookup: CDR1 GTSNPN, CDR2 SVGIG (reference sequence). The chain's CDR3 is CAWFGRGGTNTEAFF. The CDR3 nucleotides are TGTGCCTGGTTTGGAAGGGGCGGTACGAACACTGAAGCTTTCTTT.

The V and J genes are TRBV18 and TRBJ1-6; 9 positions agree with TRBD1. This CDR3 has 24 amino acids. V gave up 1 base and J gave up 10 bases; unmatched junction bases: 32. CDR1 KGHSH and CDR2 LQKENI come from the germline V gene. CDR3: CASSPHGIDRSGTGTVIRGSPLHF. As DNA, the CDR3 is TGTGCCAGCTCACCACATGGCATAGACCGATCCGGGACAGGGACGGTAATAAGGGGGTCACCCCTCCACTTT.

For this clone: In the same sample, other DNA sequences code for this CDR3. The chain's CDR3 is CASSSGYNEQFF. The CDR3 nucleotides are TGTGCCAGCAGTAGTGGCTACAATGAGCAGTTCTTC. The chain employs TRBV27 and TRBJ2-1, with D unclear. V was clipped by 5 bases and J by 3 bases, with 5 bases between them. The CDR3 is made up of 12 amino acids. Germline values: CDR1 MNHEY, CDR2 SMNVEV (reference sequence).

A single count supports this clone. V gene TRBV1 combines with J gene TRBJ1-1. TRBV1 has pseudogene status. The CDR3 loop spans 15 amino acids. CDR3 protein: CTSRQGRGHNTEAFF. Here the CDR3 DNA reads TGCACCAGCAGACAAGGGAGGGGACATAACACTGAAGCTTTCTTT.

The chain uses TRBV13 and TRBJ2-7; 7 bases match TRBD1. The CDR3 loop spans 16 amino acids. V lost 2 bases, J lost 0 bases, and 7 bases stayed unmatched. Germline V gene data show CDR1 as PRHDT and CDR2 as FYEKMQ (reference sequence). The CDR3 reads CASSLRTGLYSYEQYF. The CDR3 bases are TGTGCCAGCAGCTTACGGACAGGACTGTACTCCTACGAGCAGTACTTC.

This clone was seen only a few times. The chain combines TRBV28 with TRBJ2-3; D possibly corresponds to TRBD1 (5 bases). The ends were cut back, 6 bases at V and 0 bases at J, with 22 bases in the middle. CDR1 and CDR2 (germline): MDHEN, SYDVKM. This CDR3 has 18 amino acids. This chain's CDR3 is CASRDIGEVHPSTDTQYF. Here the CDR3 DNA reads TGTGCCAGCAGAGATATAGGGGAAGTGCATCCCAGCACAGATACGCAGTATTTT.

The chain is built from TRBV6-5 and TRBJ2-1; D is undetermined. Germline V gene sequence: CDR1 MNHEY, CDR2 SVGAGI. V shed 6 bases and J shed 8 bases, with 11 bases lying between them. The length of the CDR3 is 12 residues. The CDR3 here is CASSSNIDEQFF. In DNA, the CDR3 is TGTGCCAGCAGCAGCAACATCGATGAGCAGTTCTTC.

The rearrangement links TRBV7-9 to TRBJ2-7; D not certain. The V gene's germline CDR1 is SEHNR and CDR2 FQNEAQ (reference sequence). V gave up 1 base and J gave up 4 bases, with 14 bases separating them. This CDR3 is built from 15 residues. In DNA form, the CDR3 reads TGTGCCAGCAGCTTAGTAACGGCGGATGGATACGAGCAGTACTTC. This codes for CASSLVTADGYEQYF.

V is TRBV7-9 and J is TRBJ2-5; D uncertain. V lost 5 bases to trimming and J lost 7 bases, with 26 bases between them. The CDR3 loop spans 17 amino acids. CDR1 is SEHNR, CDR2 FQNEAQ, per germline (reference sequence). CDR3 protein: CASSPFTFSKDLGTQYF. In nucleotides, the CDR3 is TGTGCCAGCAGCCCCTTCACATTCTCGAAGGATTTAGGGACCCAGTACTTC.

The chain's CDR3 is CASSLEVLAGATGELFF. Written as DNA, the CDR3 is TGTGCCAGCAGCTTAGAAGTACTAGCAGGAGCAACCGGGGAGCTGTTTTTT. The chain employs TRBV7-2 and TRBJ2-2, with a tentative D call TRBD2 (6 bases). Trimming removed 1 base at V and 5 bases at J, with 17 bases between. The CDR3 is 17 amino acids. Germline V lookup: CDR1 SGHTA, CDR2 FQGNSA.